This T cell receptor beta chain was captured by sequencing in a study of breast tumors, draining lymph nodes, adjacent tissues. Each CDR3 protein gets one entry after TCRdb re-called the multiplex PCR reads with MiXCR. The data hold fewer than 90,000 distinct CDR3 sequences, with roughly 28% observed a single time. Remarks on this clonotype: Its antigen is still unknown. Sequence at one end of the junction differs from germline and may be a read error.

Axillary draining lymph nodes of breast cancer patients supplied the node samples. Study-wide results and caveats: Luminal-like breast cancer showed significantly greater tumor-nontumor repertoire similarity than basal-like breast cancer did.

Germline CDR1 is SEHNR and CDR2 is FQNEAQ (reference sequence). This CDR3 is 15 amino acids long. The genes are TRBV7-9 and TRBJ1-2; 10 nucleotides agree with TRBD1. Sequencing was performed on axillary lymph node tissue. This receptor was taken from a female donor with breast cancer. Some clones in this sample may be carry-over from other donors' samples. As DNA, the CDR3 is TGCGCCGGCAGCTTAGCGCTGACAGGGGGCCATGGCTACACCTTC. This translates into CAGSLALTGGHGYTF.